This T cell receptor (beta chain) comes out of a study of low-dose radiotherapy and immunotherapy resistance in tumors. Across the study: With fractions of 0.5 Gy given every 2 weeks, Cohort 1 accumulated a total of 6.5 Gy. Nivolumab was given to patients as a 240 mg flat dose every two weeks, and ipilimumab at 1 mg/kg every six weeks. Both were delivered intravenously.

TRAV- and TRBV-specific primers, spanning alpha and beta chains, primed first-strand cDNA. PCR amplification of the TCRs was performed with Phusion for 20 PCR cycles, and it relied on a constant-region primer together with a V-primer adapter. Through in vitro transcription, the mRNA that had been isolated was amplified. TCRdb fed the reads into MiXCR, producing one record per CDR3 protein. This repertoire shows tens of thousands of distinct CDR3 sequences, 18% found once; its top ten account for 2.8%. The CDR3 is 14 residues long. Between the trimmed V and J ends, which lost 1 base and 9 bases, there was a span of 13 bases. CDR1 SGHTA and CDR2 FQGTGA come from the germline V gene. Time point given: before trial treatment. This clonotype was counted ten times or more.

This clonotype originated in a male donor with prostate cancer. The genes are TRBV7-3 and TRBJ2-1, with unresolved D. Sequencing used PBMCs, obtained before treatment. CDR3 loop: CASSLNDQRAEQFF. The CDR3 DNA sequence: TGTGCCAGCAGCTTAAATGATCAGCGAGCTGAGCAGTTCTTC.